The 4 T cell receptor beta chains in this list originate from one sample, sequenced in a study of cytomegalovirus exposure and HLA in healthy donors listed by TCRdb under 2017. Preparation of the library involved the immunoSEQ multiplex PCR assay. For the multiplex PCR, a mixture combining 60 forward primers for TCR Vbeta segments and 13 reverse primers for TCR Jbeta segments was used. The table was pulled from immuneACCESS by TCRdb, which kept in-frame rearrangements only. Such tables lose some clones; where checked, under half of the loss comes from unresolved V genes, and the rest has no known cause. This sample comprises about 130,000 clones, roughly a tenth of them detected only once. Of the sample, about 4.7% is held by the ten largest clones. Source material: PBMCs. Receptors originate from a woman aged 18-35 years in good health and CMV-seropositive.

The gene calls are TRBV2 and TRBJ1-2; 7 nucleotides match TRBD1. V shed 6 bases and J 0 bases; nucleotides not matched to a gene: 4. The length of the CDR3 is 14 residues. Germline CDR1 and CDR2: SNHLY and FYNNEI. The CDR3 spells CASSQGVPNYGYTF. CDR3 DNA sequence: TGTGCCAGCAGCCAGGGGGTCCCTAACTATGGCTACACCTTC.

The V call is TRBV6-1, the J call TRBJ2-1, with TRBD2 identical over 8 bases. V trimming: 0 bases; J trimming: 15 bases; junction bases outside the gene matches: 7. CDR3 length: 13 amino acids. Germline V CDR1 and CDR2: MNHNS, SASEGT. The CDR3 bases are TGTGCCAGCAGTGAAGCAGAATCTAGCGGGCGGTTCTTC. This translates into CASSEAESSGRFF.

V usage is TRBV4-1 and J usage is TRBJ2-1; D unclear. V shed 1 base and J shed 7 bases, with 5 bases lying between them. This CDR3 has 12 amino acids. The germline gives CDR1 MGHRA, CDR2 YSYEKL. The CDR3 DNA sequence: TGCGCCAGCAGCCAAGTGAGGAATGAGCAGTTCTTC. Protein: CASSQVRNEQFF.

The chain couples TRBV5-4 to TRBJ2-2; TRBD2 aligns across 7 bases. V was pared by 4 bases and J by 6 bases, with 3 bases of the junction left unmatched. Germline-derived CDR1 and CDR2 are SGHNT and YYREEE (reference sequence). This CDR3 is built from 13 residues. CDR3 in DNA: TGTGCCAGCAGCGCCGGACTAGCCGGGGAGCTGTTTTTT. Translated, it gives CASSAGLAGELFF.